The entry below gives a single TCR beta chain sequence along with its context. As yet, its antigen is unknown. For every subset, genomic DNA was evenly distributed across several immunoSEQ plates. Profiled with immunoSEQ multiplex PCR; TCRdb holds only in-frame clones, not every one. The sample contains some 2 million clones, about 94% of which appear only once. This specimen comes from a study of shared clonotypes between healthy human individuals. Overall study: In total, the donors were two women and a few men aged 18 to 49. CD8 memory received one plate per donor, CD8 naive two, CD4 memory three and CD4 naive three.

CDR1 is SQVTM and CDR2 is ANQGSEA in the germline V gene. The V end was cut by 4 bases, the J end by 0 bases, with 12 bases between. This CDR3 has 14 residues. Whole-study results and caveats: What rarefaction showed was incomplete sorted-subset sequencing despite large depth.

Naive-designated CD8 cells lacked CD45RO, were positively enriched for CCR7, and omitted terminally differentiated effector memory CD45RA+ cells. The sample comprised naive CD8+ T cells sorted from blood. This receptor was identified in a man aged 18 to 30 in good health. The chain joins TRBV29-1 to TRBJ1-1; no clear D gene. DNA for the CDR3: TGCAGCGTTGGACCGGACGACATGAACACTGAAGCTTTCTTT. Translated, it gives CSVGPDDMNTEAFF.